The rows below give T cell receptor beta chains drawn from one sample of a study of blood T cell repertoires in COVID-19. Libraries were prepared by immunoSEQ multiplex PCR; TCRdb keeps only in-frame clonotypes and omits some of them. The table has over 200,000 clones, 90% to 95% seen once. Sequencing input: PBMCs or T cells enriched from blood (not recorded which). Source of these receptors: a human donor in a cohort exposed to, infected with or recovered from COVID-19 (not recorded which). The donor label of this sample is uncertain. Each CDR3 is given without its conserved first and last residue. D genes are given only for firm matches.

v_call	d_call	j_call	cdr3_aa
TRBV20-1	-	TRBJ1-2	SPRDGGNGYT
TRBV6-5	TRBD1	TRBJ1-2	ASSIVQGASGYT
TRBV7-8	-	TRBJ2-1	ASSFFSGTEVYNEQF
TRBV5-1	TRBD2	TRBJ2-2	ASSGPSGGADTGELF
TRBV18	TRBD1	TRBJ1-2	ASSEGQGVDGYT
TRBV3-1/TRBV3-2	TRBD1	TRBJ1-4	ASSQPTGRDEKLF
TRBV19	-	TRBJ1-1	ASSLAGFTEAF
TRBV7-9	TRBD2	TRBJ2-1	ASRQSGGDYNEQF
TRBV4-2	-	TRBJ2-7	ASSQEVYNSEQY
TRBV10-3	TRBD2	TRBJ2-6	AIAGGGSFSGANVLT
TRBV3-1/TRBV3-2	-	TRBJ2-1	ASSPRLGEQF
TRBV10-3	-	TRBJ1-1	AIKNGQPNTEAF
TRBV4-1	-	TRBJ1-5	ASSPTLGGLDQPQH
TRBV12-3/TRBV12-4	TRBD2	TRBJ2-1	ASREVYYNEQF
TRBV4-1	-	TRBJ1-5	ASSHDGGGQPQH
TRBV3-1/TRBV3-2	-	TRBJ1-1	ASSPTGRVDTEAF
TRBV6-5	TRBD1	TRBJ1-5	ASSTRTGSNQPQH
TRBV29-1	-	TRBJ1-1	SVEEPGETEAF
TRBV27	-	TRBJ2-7	ASSFLVTGRPSEQY
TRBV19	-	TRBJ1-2	ASLDRSNYGYT
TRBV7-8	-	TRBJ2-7	ASSLEGSDEQY